This T cell receptor (beta chain) came from a study of blood T cells in healthy people across ages. Study-level points and caveats: Long-lived donors exceeded aged donors in naive CD4+ cells and diversity.

This clonotype was seen a few times. Its matching antigen is unknown. Donation came from healthy Caucasian individuals in Russia who were aged 6 to 90. Peripheral blood was drawn, ten milliliters per donor. With a J-beta primer mix and a sample-barcoded 5' primer, a second PCR ran about 6 to 11 cycles. A minimum of 2.5 million CDR3-containing paired-end reads was obtained for each sample. TCRdb re-derived calls from the 5' RACE reads in MiXCR, one entry per CDR3 protein. The sample has 380,000 or so distinct CDR3 sequences; approximately 52% are singletons. The source of this sequence is a man between 60 and 75 years old in good health. Sequenced material: blood.

Here the CDR3 reads CASSSRLAESTDTQYF. CDR3 bases: TGTGCCAGCAGCTCGAGACTAGCGGAGTCCACAGATACGCAGTATTTT. This chain links TRBV7-2 with TRBJ2-3, with 9 bases identical to TRBD2. The germline V gene has CDR1 SGHTA and CDR2 FQGNSA. V was clipped by 4 bases and J by 2 bases; unmatched bases: 7. This CDR3 has 16 residues.